This T cell receptor (beta chain) was retrieved from a study of blood T cell repertoires in COVID-19. Turning to the study itself: Recovered status applied to Cohort 3 donors who had two consecutive negative PCRs. It also applied to those with clearance or with symptom resolution. Both acute and convalescent COVID-19 samples were obtained from the United States, Italy and Spain.

Generated by immunoSEQ multiplex PCR, the TCRdb table keeps only in-frame clones and is missing some. The table has about 200,000 clones, 70% to 90% seen once. Those who participated ranged in age from roughly 18 to 100 years and resided in about two dozen US areas. This clone was seen a single time. Specimen: PBMCs or T cells enriched from blood (not recorded which). This receptor was taken from a woman aged 40 to 50 in a cohort exposed to, infected with or recovered from COVID-19 (not recorded which).

For the CDR3, the DNA is TGTGCCAGCTCCAGGGCGGCCACAGATACGCAGTATTTT. It yields the protein CASSRAATDTQYF. This sequence joins TRBV27 and TRBJ2-3, with D possibly TRBD1 on 5 matching bases. The CDR3 length is 13 residues. V was trimmed by 8 bases and J by 2 bases, leaving 11 bases between them. Germline CDR1 is MNHEY and CDR2 is SMNVEV (reference sequence).